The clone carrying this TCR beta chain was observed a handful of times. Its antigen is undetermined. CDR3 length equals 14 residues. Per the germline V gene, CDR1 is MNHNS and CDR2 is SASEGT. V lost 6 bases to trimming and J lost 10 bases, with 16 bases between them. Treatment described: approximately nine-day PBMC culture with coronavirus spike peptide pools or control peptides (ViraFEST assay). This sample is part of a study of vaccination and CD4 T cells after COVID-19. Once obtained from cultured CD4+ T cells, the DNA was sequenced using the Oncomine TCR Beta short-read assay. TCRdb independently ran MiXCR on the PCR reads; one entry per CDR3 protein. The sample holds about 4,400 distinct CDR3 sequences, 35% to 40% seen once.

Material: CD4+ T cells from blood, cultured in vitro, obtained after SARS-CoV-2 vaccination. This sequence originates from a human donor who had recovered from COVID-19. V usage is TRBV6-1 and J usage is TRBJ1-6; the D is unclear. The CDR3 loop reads CASSTRRGGSPLHF. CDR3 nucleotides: TGTGCCAGCAGCACCCGACGGGGAGGGTCACCCCTCCACTTT.